The sequence of this T cell receptor beta chain was determined in a study of beta chain features in type 1 diabetes (dated by TCRdb to the late 2010s). At the level of the whole study: Patients and healthy donors did not differ in mean age, gender distribution, total cell number or subset yield. Whereas all 30 or so donors provided naive and central memory subsets, regulatory and stem cell-like memory subsets were isolated from just 8 patients and about 8 healthy donors. A total of 85 million to 140 million sorted cells were examined across all samples, and a strong correlation was observed between cell number per subset and RNA yield. The study compared the TCRB repertoires of sorted circulating CD4+ T cell subsets in recently diagnosed type 1 diabetes patients with those in matched healthy donors.

From each donor, a single peripheral blood sample of about 100 mL on average was drawn into heparinised tubes. A BD FACSAria II was used to sort naive, central memory, regulatory and stem cell-like memory CD4+ T cells with a panel that included CD45RO, CCR7, CD25, CD127, CD95 and CD27. A purity above 95% was achieved for all sorted populations. Right away, PBMCs were isolated by Lymphoprep density gradient centrifugation and were stained directly, with no culture step. So that batch effects would be minimized, each experiment stained and sorted samples in pairs, pairing one healthy donor with one patient. Overall study results and their limits: Because cDNA was sequenced instead of genomic DNA, activated cells with high expression could be over-represented, although the groups did not differ in activation or CD3 levels. HLA sub-analyses involved small numbers of individuals, so any influence of HLA type on TCRB rearrangement remained unresolved. Naive, central memory and regulatory TCRB repertoires appeared to be more alike among patients than among healthy donors. PCR might favor shorter templates, but patient and control samples were amplified and corrected together, so any skew would affect both groups equally. Patients with type 1 diabetes made fewer insertions and deleted more nucleotides at VDJ recombination sites, implying thymic rearrangement abnormalities. A moderate but significant shortening of TCRB CDR3 length was observed in type 1 diabetes patients in all four CD4+ subsets.

Details on this clone: Its antigen is unknown. Nothing much larger sits one base from this clone, and base qualities are not available.

Here V drops 0 bases and J drops 0 bases, and the junction holds 8 bases not matched to any gene. CDR1 and CDR2, looked up from the germline V gene, are SNHLY and FYNNEI. The CDR3 covers 18 residues, taking in both the cysteine and the phenylalanine. The DNA shown is the 54-base CDR3, in frame from base 1. The entire amount of isolated RNA was reverse transcribed using the High Capacity cDNA Reverse Transcription Kit, so the sequenced TCRB transcripts were expressed ones. Naive, central memory and regulatory T cell samples underwent deep immunoSEQ sequencing, averaging approximately 3.5 million total reads per sample. Sorted cells were lysed in RLT buffer, and RNA was extracted using DNase-treated RNeasy Micro or Mini kits according to cell number. To prevent cross-contamination, every cell subset was processed on its own, while patient and healthy donor samples were processed together. The immunoSEQ multiplex PCR was used to amplify TCRB sequences from cDNA, yielding 87-bp fragments that span the CDR3 region. Sequencing of the amplicons was done on the Illumina HiSeq platform. Under the source paper's analysis protocol: Synthetic template baselines were used to correct PCR bias computationally, reads within Hamming distance 2 were collapsed, and singletons that could not be merged were discarded. Reads were aligned to IMGT to assign V, D and J genes, CDR3 length, and insertions or deletions at six rearrangement sites. Within each subset, clonotype counts were normalized to the number of sorted cells before true diversity and Gini coefficients were calculated with the tcR R package. Repertoire sharing was quantified using the overlap coefficient calculated on TCRB nucleotide sequences. Out-of-frame TCRB sequences from naive cells were analyzed to stand in for the pre-selection repertoire. Entries here come from immuneACCESS through TCRdb and include only in-frame sequences with V and J called. Some clones fail to appear in such tables; in the studies checked, an unresolved V gene covers under half of the shortfall, and the cause of the remainder is unknown. V, J and clone size are those of that table, while D and trimming were read from the DNA. The sample table shows 600,000 to 650,000 clones, and 15% to 19% are seen once. Under 0.095% of the sample is taken by the ten largest.

The receptor was isolated from a man aged 18 to 29 in good health. The chain joins TRBV2 to TRBJ2-4, with 7 bases in between that match TRBD1. What was sequenced was naive CD4+ T cells from blood. In the paper's terms, the cell subset or site label means: true naive CD4+ T cells. The CDR3 is CASSEAQDRLIAKNIQYF. The bases are TGTGCCAGCAGTGAAGCGCAGGACAGGTTGATAGCCAAAAACATTCAGTACTTC. With all but the CDR3 taken from the reference TRBV2 and TRBJ2-4 genes, the full variable domain is: EPEVTQTPSHQVTQMGQEVILRCVPISNHLYFYWYRQILGQKVEFLVSFYNNEISEKSEIFDDQFSVERPDGSNFTLKIRSTKLEDSAMYFCASSEAQDRLIAKNIQYFGAGTRLSVL.